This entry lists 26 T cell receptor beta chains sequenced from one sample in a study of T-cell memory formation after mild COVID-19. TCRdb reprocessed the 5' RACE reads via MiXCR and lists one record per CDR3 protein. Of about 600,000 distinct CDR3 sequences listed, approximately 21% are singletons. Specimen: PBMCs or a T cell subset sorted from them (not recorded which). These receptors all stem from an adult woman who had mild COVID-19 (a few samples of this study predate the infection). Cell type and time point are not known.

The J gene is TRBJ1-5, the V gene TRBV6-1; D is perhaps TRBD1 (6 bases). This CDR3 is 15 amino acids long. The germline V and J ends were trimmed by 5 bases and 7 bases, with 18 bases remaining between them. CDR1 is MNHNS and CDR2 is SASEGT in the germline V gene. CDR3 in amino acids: CASSRDNPGGQPQHF. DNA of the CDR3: TGTGCCAGCAGTAGGGACAACCCCGGTGGGCAGCCCCAGCATTTT.

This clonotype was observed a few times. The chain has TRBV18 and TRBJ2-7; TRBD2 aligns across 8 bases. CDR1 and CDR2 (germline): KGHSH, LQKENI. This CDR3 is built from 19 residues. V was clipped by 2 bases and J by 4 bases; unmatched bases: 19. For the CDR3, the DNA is TGTGCCAGCTCACCAGGAAGCCCCGGGAGGGCCAGGATTGGGTACGAGCAGTACTTC. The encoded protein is CASSPGSPGRARIGYEQYF.

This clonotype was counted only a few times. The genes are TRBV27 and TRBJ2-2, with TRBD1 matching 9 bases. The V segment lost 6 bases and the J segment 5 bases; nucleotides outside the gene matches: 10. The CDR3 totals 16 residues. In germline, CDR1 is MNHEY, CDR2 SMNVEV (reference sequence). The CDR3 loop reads CASSPAGTGRTGELFF. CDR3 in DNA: TGTGCCAGCAGCCCCGCTGGGACAGGGCGTACCGGGGAGCTGTTTTTT.

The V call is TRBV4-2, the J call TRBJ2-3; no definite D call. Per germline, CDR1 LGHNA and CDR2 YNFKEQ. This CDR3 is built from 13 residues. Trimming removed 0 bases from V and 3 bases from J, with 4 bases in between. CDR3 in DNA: TGTGCCAGCAGCCAAGAAAAGACAGATACGCAGTATTTT. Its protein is CASSQEKTDTQYF.

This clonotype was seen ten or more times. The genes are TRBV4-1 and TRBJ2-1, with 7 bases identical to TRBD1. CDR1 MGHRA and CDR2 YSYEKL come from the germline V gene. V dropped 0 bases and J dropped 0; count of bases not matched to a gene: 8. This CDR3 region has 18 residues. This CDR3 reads CASSQEPGQATSYNEQFF. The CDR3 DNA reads TGCGCCAGCAGCCAAGAGCCAGGACAGGCAACCTCCTACAATGAGCAGTTCTTC.

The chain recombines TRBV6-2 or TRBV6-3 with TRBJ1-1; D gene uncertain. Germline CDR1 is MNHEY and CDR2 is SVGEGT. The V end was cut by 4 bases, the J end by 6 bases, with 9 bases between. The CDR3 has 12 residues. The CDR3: CASSFPGAEAFF. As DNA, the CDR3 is TGTGCCAGCAGTTTCCCAGGCGCTGAAGCTTTCTTT.

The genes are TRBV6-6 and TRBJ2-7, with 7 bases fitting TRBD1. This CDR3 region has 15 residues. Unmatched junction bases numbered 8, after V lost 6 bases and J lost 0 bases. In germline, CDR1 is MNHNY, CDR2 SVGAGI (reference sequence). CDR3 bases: TGTGCCAGCAGACCGTATACAGGGGTCTCCTACGAGCAGTACTTC. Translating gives CASRPYTGVSYEQYF.

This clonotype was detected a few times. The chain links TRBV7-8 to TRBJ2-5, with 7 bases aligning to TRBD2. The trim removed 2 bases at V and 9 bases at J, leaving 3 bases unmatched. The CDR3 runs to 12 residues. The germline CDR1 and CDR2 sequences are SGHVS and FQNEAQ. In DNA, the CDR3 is TGTGCCAGCAGCTTAAGCGGGGCGGCCCAGTACTTC. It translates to CASSLSGAAQYF.

The CDR3 protein is CASSRGTGVGEQYF. DNA for the CDR3: TGTGCCAGCAGCCGCGGGACAGGGGTTGGGGAGCAGTACTTC. The chain couples TRBV3-1 to TRBJ2-7; 10 positions match TRBD1. The CDR3 extends over 14 amino acids. The ends lost 4 bases at V and 7 bases at J; junction bases unmatched: 7. Germline CDR1 reads LGHDT; CDR2 reads YNNKEL (reference sequence).

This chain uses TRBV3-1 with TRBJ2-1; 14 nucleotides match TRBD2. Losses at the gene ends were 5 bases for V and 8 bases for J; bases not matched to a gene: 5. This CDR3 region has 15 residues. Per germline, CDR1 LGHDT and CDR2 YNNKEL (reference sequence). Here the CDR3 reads CASSMTSGRAYEQFF. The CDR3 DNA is TGTGCCAGCAGCATGACTAGCGGGAGGGCCTATGAGCAGTTCTTC.

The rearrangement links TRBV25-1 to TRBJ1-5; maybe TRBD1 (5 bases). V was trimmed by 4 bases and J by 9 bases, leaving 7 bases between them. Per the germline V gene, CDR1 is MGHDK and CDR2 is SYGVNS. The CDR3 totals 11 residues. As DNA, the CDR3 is TGTGCCAGCAGTGCCGGGGGGCCCCAGCATTTT. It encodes CASSAGGPQHF.

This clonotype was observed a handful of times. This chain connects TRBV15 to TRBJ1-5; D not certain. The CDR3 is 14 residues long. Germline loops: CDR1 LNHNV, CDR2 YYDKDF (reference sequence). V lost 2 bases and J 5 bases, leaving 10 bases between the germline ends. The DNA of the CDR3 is TGTGCCACCAGCAGATCAGAGATCGATCAGCCCCAGCATTTT. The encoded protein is CATSRSEIDQPQHF.

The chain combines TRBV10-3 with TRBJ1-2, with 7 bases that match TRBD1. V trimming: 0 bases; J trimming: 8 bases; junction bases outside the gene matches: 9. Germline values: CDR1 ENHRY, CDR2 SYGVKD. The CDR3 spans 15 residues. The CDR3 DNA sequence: TGTGCCATCAGTGAGTCGAGTGAGGGGGCCCAAGGCTACACCTTC. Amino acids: CAISESSEGAQGYTF.

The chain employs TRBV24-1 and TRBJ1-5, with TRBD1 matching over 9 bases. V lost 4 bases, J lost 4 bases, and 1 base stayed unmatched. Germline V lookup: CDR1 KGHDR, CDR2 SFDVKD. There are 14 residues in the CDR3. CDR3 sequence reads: CATSDGTGNQPQHF. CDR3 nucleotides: TGTGCCACCAGTGACGGGACAGGGAATCAGCCCCAGCATTTT.

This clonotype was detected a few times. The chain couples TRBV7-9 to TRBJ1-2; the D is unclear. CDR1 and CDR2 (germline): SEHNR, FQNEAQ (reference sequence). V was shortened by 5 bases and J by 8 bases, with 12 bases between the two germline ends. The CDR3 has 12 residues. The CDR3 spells CASSLDPGGYTF. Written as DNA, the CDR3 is TGTGCCAGCAGCCTGGACCCGGGGGGCTACACCTTC.

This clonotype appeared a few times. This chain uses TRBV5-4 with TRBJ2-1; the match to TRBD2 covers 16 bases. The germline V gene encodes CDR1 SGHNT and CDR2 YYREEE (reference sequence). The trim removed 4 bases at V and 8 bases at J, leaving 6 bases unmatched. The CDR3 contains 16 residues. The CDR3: CASSPGTSGRADEQFF. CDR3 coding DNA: TGTGCCAGCAGCCCCGGGACTAGCGGGAGGGCCGATGAGCAGTTCTTC.

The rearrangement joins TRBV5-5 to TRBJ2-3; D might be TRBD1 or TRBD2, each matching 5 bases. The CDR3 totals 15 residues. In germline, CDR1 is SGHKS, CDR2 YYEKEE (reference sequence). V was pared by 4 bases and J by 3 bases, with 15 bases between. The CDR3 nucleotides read TGTGCCAGCAGCCCCCGTAGGGACGGAACAGATACGCAGTATTTT. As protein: CASSPRRDGTDTQYF. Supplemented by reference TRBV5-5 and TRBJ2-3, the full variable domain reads DAGVTQSPTHLIKTRGQQVTLRCSPISGHKSVSWYQQVLGQGPQFIFQYYEKEERGRGNFPDRFSARQFPNYSSELNVNALLLGDSALYLCASSPRRDGTDTQYFGPGTRLTVL.

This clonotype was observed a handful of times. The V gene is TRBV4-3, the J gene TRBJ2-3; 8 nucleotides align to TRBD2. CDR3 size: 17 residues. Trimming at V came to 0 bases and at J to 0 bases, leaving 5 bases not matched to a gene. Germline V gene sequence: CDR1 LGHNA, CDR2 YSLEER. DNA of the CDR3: TGCGCCAGCAGCCAAGAGCCTAGCGGGTTAAGCACAGATACGCAGTATTTT. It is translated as CASSQEPSGLSTDTQYF.

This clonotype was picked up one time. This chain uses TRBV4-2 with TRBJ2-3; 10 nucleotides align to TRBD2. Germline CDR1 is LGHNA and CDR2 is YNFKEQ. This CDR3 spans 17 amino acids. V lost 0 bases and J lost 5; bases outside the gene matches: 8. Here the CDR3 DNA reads TGTGCCAGCAGCCAAGATGTCCTAGCGGGGGCCAAAGATACGCAGTATTTT. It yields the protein CASSQDVLAGAKDTQYF.

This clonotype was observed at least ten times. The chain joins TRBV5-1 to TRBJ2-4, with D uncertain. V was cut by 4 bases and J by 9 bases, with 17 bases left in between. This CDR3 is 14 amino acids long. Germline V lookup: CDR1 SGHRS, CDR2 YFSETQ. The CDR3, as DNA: TGCGCCAGCAGCCCGGCCTTTGCGTCGAGCATTCAGTACTTC. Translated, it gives CASSPAFASSIQYF.

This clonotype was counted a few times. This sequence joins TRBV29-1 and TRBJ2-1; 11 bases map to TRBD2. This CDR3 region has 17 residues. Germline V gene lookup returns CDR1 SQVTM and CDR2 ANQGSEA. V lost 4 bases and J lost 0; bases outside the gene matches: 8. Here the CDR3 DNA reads TGCAGCGTTGGCGGGACTAGCGGAGAGAGCTCCTACAATGAGCAGTTCTTC. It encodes CSVGGTSGESSYNEQFF.

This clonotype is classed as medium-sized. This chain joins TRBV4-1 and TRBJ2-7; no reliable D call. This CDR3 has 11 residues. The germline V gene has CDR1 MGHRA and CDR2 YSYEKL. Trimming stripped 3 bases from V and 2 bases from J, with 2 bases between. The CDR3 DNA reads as TGCGCCAGCAGCCAGGCCTACGAGCAGTACTTC. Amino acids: CASSQAYEQYF.

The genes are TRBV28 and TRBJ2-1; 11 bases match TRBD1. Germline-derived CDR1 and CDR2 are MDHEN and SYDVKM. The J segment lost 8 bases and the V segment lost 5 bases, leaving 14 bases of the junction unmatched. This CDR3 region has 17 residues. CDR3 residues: CASSPRGWTGGSDEQFF. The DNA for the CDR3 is TGTGCCAGCAGTCCCCGGGGTTGGACAGGGGGCTCGGATGAGCAGTTCTTC.

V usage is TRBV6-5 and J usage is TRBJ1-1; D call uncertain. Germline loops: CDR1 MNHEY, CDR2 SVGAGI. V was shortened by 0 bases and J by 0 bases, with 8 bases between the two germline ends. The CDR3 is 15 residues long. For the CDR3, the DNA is TGTGCCAGCAGTTACTCGGGCAGAATGAACACTGAAGCTTTCTTT. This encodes CASSYSGRMNTEAFF.

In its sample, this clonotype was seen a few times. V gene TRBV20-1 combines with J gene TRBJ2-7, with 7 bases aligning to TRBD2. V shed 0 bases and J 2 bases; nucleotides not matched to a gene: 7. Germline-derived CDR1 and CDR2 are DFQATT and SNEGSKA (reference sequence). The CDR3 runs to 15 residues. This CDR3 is CSARDQAGGTYEQYF. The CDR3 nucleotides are TGCAGTGCTAGAGATCAGGCCGGGGGGACCTACGAGCAGTACTTC.

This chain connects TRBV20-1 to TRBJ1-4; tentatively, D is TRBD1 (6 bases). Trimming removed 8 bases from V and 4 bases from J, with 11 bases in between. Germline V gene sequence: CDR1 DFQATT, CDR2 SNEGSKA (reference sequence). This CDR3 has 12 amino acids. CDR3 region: CSWEGDNEKLFF. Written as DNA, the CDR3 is TGCAGTTGGGAGGGGGATAATGAAAAACTGTTTTTT.